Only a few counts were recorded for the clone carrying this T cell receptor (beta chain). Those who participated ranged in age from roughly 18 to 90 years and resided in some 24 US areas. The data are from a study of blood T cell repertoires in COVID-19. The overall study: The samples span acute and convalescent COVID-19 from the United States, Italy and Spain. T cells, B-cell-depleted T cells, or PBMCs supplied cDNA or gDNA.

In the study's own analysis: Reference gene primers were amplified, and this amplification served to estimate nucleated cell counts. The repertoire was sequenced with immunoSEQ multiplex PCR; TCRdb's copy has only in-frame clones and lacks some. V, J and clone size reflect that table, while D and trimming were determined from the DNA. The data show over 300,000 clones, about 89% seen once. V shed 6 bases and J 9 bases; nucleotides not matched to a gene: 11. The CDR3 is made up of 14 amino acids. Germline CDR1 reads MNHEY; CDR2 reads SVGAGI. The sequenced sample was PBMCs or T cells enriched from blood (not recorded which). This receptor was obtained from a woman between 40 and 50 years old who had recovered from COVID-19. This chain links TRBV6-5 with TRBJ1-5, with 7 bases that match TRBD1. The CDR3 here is CASRQQQGDLPQHF. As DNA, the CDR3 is TGTGCCAGCAGGCAACAGCAGGGGGATCTGCCCCAGCATTTT.